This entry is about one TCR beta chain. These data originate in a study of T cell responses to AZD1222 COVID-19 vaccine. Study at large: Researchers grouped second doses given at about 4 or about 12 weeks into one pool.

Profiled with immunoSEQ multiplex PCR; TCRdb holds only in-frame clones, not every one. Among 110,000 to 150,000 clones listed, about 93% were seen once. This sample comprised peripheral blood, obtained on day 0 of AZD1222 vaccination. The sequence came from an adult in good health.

CDR3 protein: CASSQSPGQGRQPQHF. The CDR3 DNA is TGCGCCAGCAGCCAATCGCCGGGACAGGGACGACAGCCCCAGCATTTT. V is TRBV4-1 and J is TRBJ1-5, with 9 bases aligning to TRBD1. The CDR3 is made up of 16 amino acids. Germline trimming cut 2 bases from V and 7 bases from J; bases unmatched to any gene: 9. Germline assignment: CDR1 MGHRA and CDR2 YSYEKL.